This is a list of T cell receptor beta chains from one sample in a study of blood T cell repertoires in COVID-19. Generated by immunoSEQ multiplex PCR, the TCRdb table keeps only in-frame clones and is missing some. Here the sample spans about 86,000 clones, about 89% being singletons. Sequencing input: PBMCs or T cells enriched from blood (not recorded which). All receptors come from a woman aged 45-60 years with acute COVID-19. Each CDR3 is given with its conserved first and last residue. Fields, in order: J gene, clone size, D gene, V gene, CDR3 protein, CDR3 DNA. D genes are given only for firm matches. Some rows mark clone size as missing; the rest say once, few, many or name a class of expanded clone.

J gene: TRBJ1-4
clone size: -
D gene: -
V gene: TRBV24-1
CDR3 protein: CATSRTTNEKLFF
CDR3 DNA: TGTGCCACCAGCAGAACAACTAATGAAAAACTGTTTTTT

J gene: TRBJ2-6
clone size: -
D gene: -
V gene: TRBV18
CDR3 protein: CASSPLWDWQTSGANVLTF
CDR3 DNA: TGTGCCAGCTCACCACTCTGGGACTGGCAAACCTCTGGGGCCAACGTCCTGACTTTC

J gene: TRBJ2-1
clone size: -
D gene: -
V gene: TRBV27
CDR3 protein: CASSPRAGLNEQFF
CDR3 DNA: TGTGCCAGCAGTCCACGTGCAGGCTTAAATGAGCAGTTCTTC

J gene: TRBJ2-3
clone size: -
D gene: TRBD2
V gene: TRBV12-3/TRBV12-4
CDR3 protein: CASKGTNTDTQYF
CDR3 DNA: TGTGCCAGCAAGGGGACTAACACAGATACGCAGTATTTT

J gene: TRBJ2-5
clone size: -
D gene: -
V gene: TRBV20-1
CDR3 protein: CSASNQETQYF
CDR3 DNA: TGCAGTGCTAGCAATCAAGAGACCCAGTACTTC

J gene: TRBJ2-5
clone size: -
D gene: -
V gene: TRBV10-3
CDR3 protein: CAISEGRGGAETQYF
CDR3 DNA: TGTGCCATCAGTGAGGGCAGAGGGGGTGCAGAGACCCAGTACTTC

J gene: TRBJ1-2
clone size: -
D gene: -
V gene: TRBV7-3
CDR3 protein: CASSLEGANYGYTF
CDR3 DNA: TGTGCCAGCAGCTTAGAGGGAGCTAACTATGGCTACACCTTC

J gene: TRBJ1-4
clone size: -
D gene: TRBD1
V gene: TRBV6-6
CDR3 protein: CASSWTQGGIEKLFF
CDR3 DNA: TGTGCCAGCAGTTGGACACAGGGGGGGATTGAAAAACTGTTTTTT

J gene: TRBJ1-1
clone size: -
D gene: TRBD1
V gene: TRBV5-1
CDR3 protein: CACRQGVNTEAFF
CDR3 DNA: TGCGCCTGTCGGCAGGGGGTGAACACTGAAGCTTTCTTT

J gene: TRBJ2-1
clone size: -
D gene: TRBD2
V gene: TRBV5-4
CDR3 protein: CASSLELAGNNEQFF
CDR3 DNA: TGTGCCAGCAGCTTGGAACTAGCGGGGAACAATGAGCAGTTCTTC

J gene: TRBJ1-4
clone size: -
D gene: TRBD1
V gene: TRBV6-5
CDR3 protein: CASSYHRGRDEKLFF
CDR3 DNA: TGTGCCAGCAGTTATCACAGGGGGCGGGATGAAAAACTGTTTTTT

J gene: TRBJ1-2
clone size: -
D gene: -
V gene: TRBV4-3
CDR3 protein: CASSQDLQGRNYGYTF
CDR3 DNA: TGCGCCAGCAGCCAAGATCTCCAGGGGCGGAACTATGGCTACACCTTC

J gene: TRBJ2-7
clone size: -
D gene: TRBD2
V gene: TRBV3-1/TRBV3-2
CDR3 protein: CASSQARTSGNYEQYF
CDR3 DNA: TGTGCCAGCAGCCAAGCCAGGACTAGCGGGAACTACGAGCAGTACTTC

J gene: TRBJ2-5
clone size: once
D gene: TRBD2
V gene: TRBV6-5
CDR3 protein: CATSPPGLAGETQYF
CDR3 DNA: TGTGCCACTAGCCCCCCCGGACTAGCCGGGGAGACCCAGTACTTC

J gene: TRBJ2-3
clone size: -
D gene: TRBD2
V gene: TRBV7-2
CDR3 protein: CASSLAPSGATDTQYF
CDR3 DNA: TGTGCCAGCAGCTTAGCGCCTAGCGGCGCCACAGATACGCAGTATTTT

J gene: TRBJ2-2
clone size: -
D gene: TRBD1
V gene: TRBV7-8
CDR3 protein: CASSDHDRGREVGELFF
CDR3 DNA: TGTGCCAGCAGCGACCATGACAGGGGCCGAGAGGTCGGGGAGCTGTTTTTT

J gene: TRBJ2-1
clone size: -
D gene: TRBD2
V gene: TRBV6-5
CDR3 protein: CASSLAGGPVARQFF
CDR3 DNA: TGTGCCAGCAGTTTAGCGGGAGGGCCTGTCGCTAGGCAGTTCTTC

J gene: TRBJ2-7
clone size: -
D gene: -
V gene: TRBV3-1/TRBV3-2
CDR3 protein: CASSLARGAGEQYF
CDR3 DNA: TGTGCCAGCAGCCTGGCTCGGGGGGCGGGCGAGCAGTACTTC

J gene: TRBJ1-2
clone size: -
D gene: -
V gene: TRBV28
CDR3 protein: CASRQEDYGYTF
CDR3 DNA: TGTGCCAGCAGGCAGGAGGACTATGGCTACACCTTC

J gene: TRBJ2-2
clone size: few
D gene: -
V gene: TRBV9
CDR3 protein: CASSVGGGATGELFF
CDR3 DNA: TGTGCCAGCAGCGTAGGCGGAGGGGCCACCGGGGAGCTGTTTTTT

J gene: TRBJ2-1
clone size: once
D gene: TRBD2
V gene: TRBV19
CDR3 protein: CASSSAFGRGTSGSLYEQFF
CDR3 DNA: TGTGCCAGTAGTAGCGCATTCGGTCGGGGGACTAGCGGGAGTTTGTATGAGCAGTTCTTC

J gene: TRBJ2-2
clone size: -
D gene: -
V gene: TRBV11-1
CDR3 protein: CASSPRGTGELFF
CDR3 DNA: TGTGCCAGCAGTCCTAGGGGTACCGGGGAGCTGTTTTTT

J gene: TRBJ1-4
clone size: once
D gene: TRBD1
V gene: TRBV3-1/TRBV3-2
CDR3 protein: CASSPPGQGEKLFF
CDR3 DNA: TGTGCCAGCAGCCCCCCCGGACAGGGTGAAAAACTGTTTTTT

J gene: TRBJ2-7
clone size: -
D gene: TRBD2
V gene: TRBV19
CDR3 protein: CASSIASGSYEQYF
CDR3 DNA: TGTGCCAGTAGTATAGCTAGCGGATCCTACGAGCAGTACTTC

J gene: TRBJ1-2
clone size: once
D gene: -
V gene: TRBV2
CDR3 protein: CASSKGSAIYYGYTF
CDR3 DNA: TGTGCCAGCAGTAAGGGGTCAGCCATTTACTATGGCTACACCTTC

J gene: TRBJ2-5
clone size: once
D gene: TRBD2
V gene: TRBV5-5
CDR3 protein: CASTQGGAGETQYF
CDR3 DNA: TGTGCCAGCACCCAGGGAGGGGCTGGAGAGACCCAGTACTTC

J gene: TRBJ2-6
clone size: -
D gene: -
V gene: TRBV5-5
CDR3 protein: CASSLSQGGYSGANVLTF
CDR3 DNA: TGTGCCAGCAGCTTGTCCCAGGGTGGCTACTCTGGGGCCAACGTCCTGACTTTC

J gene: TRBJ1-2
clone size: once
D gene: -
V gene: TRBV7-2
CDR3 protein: CASSLNRRGYTF
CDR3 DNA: TGTGCCAGCAGCTTAAACAGGCGGGGCTACACCTTC

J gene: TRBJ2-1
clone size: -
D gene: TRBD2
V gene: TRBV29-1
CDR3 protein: CSVTNLLAGGRGEQFF
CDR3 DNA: TGCAGCGTGACTAACCTACTAGCGGGAGGGCGGGGGGAGCAGTTCTTC

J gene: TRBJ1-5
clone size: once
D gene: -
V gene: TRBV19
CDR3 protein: CASSISAGRNQPQHF
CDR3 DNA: TGTGCCAGTAGTATATCGGCGGGACGCAATCAGCCCCAGCATTTT

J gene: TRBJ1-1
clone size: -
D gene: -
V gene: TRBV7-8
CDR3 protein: CASSRQGNTEAFF
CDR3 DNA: TGTGCCAGCAGCCGTCAGGGGAACACTGAAGCTTTCTTT

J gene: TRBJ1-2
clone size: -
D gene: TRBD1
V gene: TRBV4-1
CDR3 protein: CASSQDLWDRKSYGYTF
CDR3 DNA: TGCGCCAGCAGCCAAGATCTGTGGGACAGAAAATCCTATGGCTACACCTTC

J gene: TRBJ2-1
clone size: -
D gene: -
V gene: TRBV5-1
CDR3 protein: CASSLNTGSSYNEQFF
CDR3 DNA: TGCGCCAGCAGCTTGAATACGGGGAGCTCCTACAATGAGCAGTTCTTC

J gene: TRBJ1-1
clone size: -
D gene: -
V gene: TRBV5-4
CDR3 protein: CASSGLELDSEAFF
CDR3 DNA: TGTGCCAGCAGCGGACTCGAGCTGGACTCTGAAGCTTTCTTT

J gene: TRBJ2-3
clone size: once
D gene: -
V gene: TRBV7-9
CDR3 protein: CASSLTLGGDTQYF
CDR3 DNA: TGTGCCAGCAGCTTGACTCTAGGGGGAGATACGCAGTATTTT

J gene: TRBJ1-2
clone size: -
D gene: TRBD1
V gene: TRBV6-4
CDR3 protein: CASSDQGQGGSGYTF
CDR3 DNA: TGTGCCAGCAGTGACCAGGGACAGGGAGGCTCTGGCTACACCTTC

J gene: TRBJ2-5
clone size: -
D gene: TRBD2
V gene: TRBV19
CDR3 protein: CASSVPSGRETQYF
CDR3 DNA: TGTGCCAGTAGTGTACCTAGCGGGAGAGAGACCCAGTACTTC

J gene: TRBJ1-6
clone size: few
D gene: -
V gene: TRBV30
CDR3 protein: CAWSVLGRGGNSPLHF
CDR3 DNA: TGTGCCTGGAGTGTACTCGGTCGGGGGGGGAATTCACCCCTCCACTTT

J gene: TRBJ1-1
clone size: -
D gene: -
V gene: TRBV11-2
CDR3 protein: CASSLAGGGAFF
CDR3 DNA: TGTGCCAGCAGCTTAGCCGGGGGAGGGGCTTTCTTT

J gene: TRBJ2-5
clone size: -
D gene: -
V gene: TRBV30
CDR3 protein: CAWSVSLQETQYF
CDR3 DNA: TGTGCCTGGAGTGTGTCGTTGCAAGAGACCCAGTACTTC

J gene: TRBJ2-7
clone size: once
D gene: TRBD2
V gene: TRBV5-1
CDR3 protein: CASSSLSEGGEQYF
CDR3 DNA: TGCGCCAGCAGCTCCCTGTCGGAGGGAGGGGAGCAGTACTTC

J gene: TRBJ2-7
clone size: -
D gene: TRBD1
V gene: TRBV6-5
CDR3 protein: CASSPGQGATKQYF
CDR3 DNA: TGTGCCAGCAGTCCGGGACAGGGAGCTACGAAACAGTACTTC

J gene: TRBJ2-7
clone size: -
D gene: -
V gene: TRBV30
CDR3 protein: CAWSTGYEQYF
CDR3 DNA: TGTGCCTGGAGCACAGGATACGAGCAGTACTTC

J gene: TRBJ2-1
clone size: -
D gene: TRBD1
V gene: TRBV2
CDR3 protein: CASSRGGQVGSYNEQFF
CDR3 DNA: TGTGCCAGCAGTCGTGGCGGACAGGTCGGGTCCTACAATGAGCAGTTCTTC

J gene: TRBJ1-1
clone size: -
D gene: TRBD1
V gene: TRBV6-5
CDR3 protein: CASRTGDRNTEAFF
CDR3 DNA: TGTGCCAGCAGGACAGGGGATAGGAACACTGAAGCTTTCTTT

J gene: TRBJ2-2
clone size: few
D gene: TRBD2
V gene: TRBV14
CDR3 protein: CASSRLAGYTGELFF
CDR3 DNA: TGTGCCAGCAGCCGACTAGCGGGGTACACCGGGGAGCTGTTTTTT

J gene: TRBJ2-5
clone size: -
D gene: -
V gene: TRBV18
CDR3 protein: CASSPRQAPQETQYF
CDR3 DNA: TGTGCCAGCTCACCTAGACAGGCCCCACAAGAGACCCAGTACTTC

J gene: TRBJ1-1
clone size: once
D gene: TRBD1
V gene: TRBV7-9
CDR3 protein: CASSEGDRKAFF
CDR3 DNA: TGTGCCAGCAGCGAGGGGGACAGGAAAGCTTTCTTT

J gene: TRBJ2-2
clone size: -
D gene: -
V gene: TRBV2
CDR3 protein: CASSAQTDTGELFF
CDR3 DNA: TGTGCCAGCAGTGCCCAGACAGACACCGGGGAGCTGTTTTTT

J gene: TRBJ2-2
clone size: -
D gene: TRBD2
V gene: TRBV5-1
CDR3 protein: CASSLKHLAGVVGAGVTGELFF
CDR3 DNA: TGCGCCAGCAGCTTGAAACACCTAGCGGGAGTTGTTGGGGCTGGCGTCACCGGGGAGCTGTTTTTT

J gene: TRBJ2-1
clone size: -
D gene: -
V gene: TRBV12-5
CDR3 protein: CASGFHRGKDEQFF
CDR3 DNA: TGTGCTAGTGGTTTCCATCGGGGGAAGGATGAGCAGTTCTTC